Below, 23 T cell receptor beta chains from the same sample are listed, as sequenced in a study of cytomegalovirus exposure and HLA in healthy donors. Primers included in the PCR were 60 Vbeta and 13 Jbeta primers. Produced via immunoSEQ multiplex PCR; TCRdb's table is partial and in-frame only. The sample carries roughly 160,000 clones, approximately 75% recorded once. Sequencing was performed on PBMCs. The receptors come from a girl between 5 and 17 years old in good health and CMV-seronegative.

In its sample, this clone was seen a few times. The chain recombines TRBV5-6 with TRBJ2-1, with a tentative D call TRBD1 (6 bases). The V gene lost 1 base and the J gene lost 4 bases, with 18 bases spanning the gap. There are 17 residues in the CDR3. Germline V gene data show CDR1 as SGHDT and CDR2 as YYEEEE. CDR3 bases: TGTGCCAGCAGCTTGAGGACAGCTATGGGAGTATACAATGAGCAGTTCTTC. Translation: CASSLRTAMGVYNEQFF. Together with reference TRBV5-6 and TRBJ2-1, the CDR3 gives the full variable domain: DAGVTQSPTHLIKTRGQQVTLRCSPKSGHDTVSWYQQALGQGPQFIFQYYEEEERQRGNFPDRFSGHQFPNYSSELNVNALLLGDSALYLCASSLRTAMGVYNEQFFGPGTRLTVL.

The rearrangement joins TRBV5-1 to TRBJ2-5; perhaps TRBD2 as D (5 bases). With 2 bases removed from V and 3 bases from J, the gap between germline ends came to 11 bases. This CDR3 spans 14 amino acids. The germline V gene encodes CDR1 SGHRS and CDR2 YFSETQ. CDR3 residues: CASSFRTGEETQYF. The DNA of the CDR3 is TGCGCCAGCAGCTTCCGGACTGGAGAAGAGACCCAGTACTTC.

This clone was detected only a few times. This sequence joins TRBV29-1 and TRBJ2-2, with 7 nucleotides matching TRBD1. Per the germline V gene, CDR1 is SQVTM and CDR2 is ANQGSEA. The CDR3 sequence is 15 residues long. The J segment lost 0 bases and the V segment lost 4 bases, leaving 5 bases of the junction unmatched. CDR3 nucleotide sequence: TGCAGCGTTGGCAGGGGGTTTGCGAACACCGGGGAGCTGTTTTTT. It translates to CSVGRGFANTGELFF.

Only a few counts were recorded for this clone. The chain couples TRBV28 to TRBJ1-2; 7 bases fit TRBD1. Per the germline V gene, CDR1 is MDHEN and CDR2 is SYDVKM. This CDR3 has 15 amino acids. V was clipped by 5 bases and J by 6 bases; unmatched bases: 12. The CDR3 spells CASSPLTGVKHGYTF. Written as DNA, the CDR3 is TGTGCCAGCAGTCCCCTTACAGGGGTTAAACATGGCTACACCTTC.

The chain couples TRBV5-1 to TRBJ1-4; 7 bases map to TRBD1. This CDR3 has 16 residues. Germline V CDR1 and CDR2: SGHRS, YFSETQ. The V segment lost 2 bases and the J segment 1 base; nucleotides outside the gene matches: 5. CDR3: CASSLTGAETNEKLFF. CDR3 DNA: TGCGCCAGCAGCTTAACAGGGGCGGAAACTAATGAAAAACTGTTTTTT.

Only a few counts were recorded for this clone. This chain uses TRBV25-1 with TRBJ2-2; 9 bases are a match to TRBD1. Losses at the gene ends were 8 bases for V and 6 bases for J; bases not matched to a gene: 1. The CDR3 consists of 12 residues. The V gene's germline CDR1 is MGHDK and CDR2 SYGVNS. The CDR3 loop is CASDRGAGELFF. CDR3 coding DNA: TGTGCCAGCGACAGGGGGGCCGGGGAGCTGTTTTTT.

The gene calls are TRBV5-4 and TRBJ1-1, with TRBD1 matching 7 bases. The ends lost 4 bases at V and 1 base at J; junction bases unmatched: 7. The V gene's germline CDR1 is SGHNT and CDR2 YYREEE (reference sequence). This CDR3 has 15 residues. CDR3 protein: CASSPSWDRNTEAFF. DNA of the CDR3: TGTGCCAGCAGCCCTAGTTGGGACAGGAACACTGAAGCTTTCTTT.

The chain combines TRBV5-1 with TRBJ2-1; 9 nucleotides match TRBD2. Germline V gives CDR1 SGHRS, CDR2 YFSETQ. The CDR3 runs to 17 residues. The ends lost 3 bases at V and 0 bases at J; junction bases unmatched: 7. In DNA form, the CDR3 reads TGCGCCAGCAGCTGGCGACTAGCGGTTAGCTCCTACAATGAGCAGTTCTTC. Translated, it gives CASSWRLAVSSYNEQFF.

This chain joins TRBV6-1 and TRBJ1-1; possibly TRBD1 for D (6 bases). The germline V gene has CDR1 MNHNS and CDR2 SASEGT. This CDR3 is 14 amino acids long. Trimming pared 4 bases from V and 2 bases from J, leaving 11 bases between. The CDR3 here is CASSGQGRNTEAFF. CDR3 DNA sequence: TGTGCCAGCAGTGGCCAGGGGAGAAACACTGAAGCTTTCTTT.

The genes are TRBV27 and TRBJ1-2, with 9 bases identical to TRBD1. Trimming removed 3 bases from V and 4 bases from J; junction bases left unmatched: 3. The CDR3 consists of 14 residues. Germline loops: CDR1 MNHEY, CDR2 SMNVEV (reference sequence). The DNA of the CDR3 is TGTGCCAGCAGTTTTAGGACAGGGGCCTATGGCTACACCTTC. It yields the protein CASSFRTGAYGYTF.

This rearrangement joins TRBV6-5 to TRBJ2-7; 7 nucleotides agree with TRBD1. CDR1 and CDR2 (germline): MNHEY, SVGAGI. After removal of 2 bases from V and 4 bases from J, the junction contained 8 bases not matched to a gene. The CDR3 spans 15 residues. This chain's CDR3 is CASSYNRDSAYEQYF. DNA for the CDR3: TGTGCCAGCAGTTACAACCGGGACAGCGCTTACGAGCAGTACTTC.

This rearrangement joins TRBV9 to TRBJ1-4; a weak D match, TRBD1 (5 bases). In germline, CDR1 is SGDLS, CDR2 YYNGEE. V was shortened by 4 bases and J by 0 bases, with 10 bases between the two germline ends. This CDR3 is 15 amino acids long. The CDR3 is CASSPGLTTNEKLFF. The CDR3, as DNA: TGTGCCAGCAGCCCAGGGCTTACAACTAATGAAAAACTGTTTTTT.

This clone was picked up a small number of times. V gene TRBV10-2 combines with J gene TRBJ1-6; no clear D. V gave up 6 bases and J gave up 5 bases, with 8 bases separating them. The CDR3 consists of 13 residues. Germline V gives CDR1 WSHSY, CDR2 SAAADI. Here the CDR3 reads CASREGNNSPLHF. Written as DNA, the CDR3 is TGCGCCAGCAGAGAGGGCAATAATTCACCCCTCCACTTT.

This clone was counted a few times. The chain recombines TRBV18 with TRBJ2-7, with D unresolved. CDR3 length: 12 residues. Trimming cost V 5 bases and J 5 bases, with 10 bases left between them. Germline V gene sequence: CDR1 KGHSH, CDR2 LQKENI. The CDR3 protein is CASSSEMNEQYF. DNA for the CDR3: TGTGCCAGCTCATCCGAGATGAACGAGCAGTACTTC. The variable domain in full, completed from reference TRBV18 and TRBJ2-7, reads NAGVMQNPRHLVRRRGQEARLRCSPMKGHSHVYWYRQLPEEGLKFMVYLQKENIIDESGMPKERFSAEFPKEGPSILRIQQVVRGDSAAYFCASSSEMNEQYFGPGTRLTVT.

This clone was observed a few times. This chain connects TRBV7-8 to TRBJ1-1; D is ambiguous. CDR3 length: 15 residues. Trimming shortened V by 0 bases and J by 4 bases, and 12 bases separated the two germline ends. From germline, CDR1 is SGHVS and CDR2 FQNEAQ. CDR3 bases: TGTGCCAGCAGCTTAGCCGGGGAGGACGTCACTGAAGCTTTCTTT. Its translation: CASSLAGEDVTEAFF.

Worth noting for this clone: Since no conserved phenylalanine or tryptophan closes the CDR3, a read error is the likely cause. The V and J genes are TRBV6-5 and TRBJ1-1, with a tentative D call TRBD1 (5 bases). CDR1 MNHEY and CDR2 SVGAGI come from the germline V gene. V was pared by 2 bases and J by 3 bases, with 13 bases between. The CDR3 loop spans 15 amino acids. CDR3: CASSYGGFVDTEAFL. The CDR3 DNA reads as TGTGCCAGCAGTTACGGGGGGTTTGTGGACACTGAAGCTTTCCTT.

V gene TRBV9 combines with J gene TRBJ1-1; D not certain. Germline assignment: CDR1 SGDLS and CDR2 YYNGEE. V was clipped by 0 bases and J by 8 bases, with 8 bases between them. This CDR3 region has 12 residues. The CDR3 here is CASSVAGREAFF. In DNA form, the CDR3 reads TGTGCCAGCAGCGTAGCGGGGAGGGAAGCTTTCTTT.

This clone was picked up a small number of times. The rearrangement uses TRBV6-6 and TRBJ1-1, with D tentatively TRBD1 (5 bases). The V end was cut by 5 bases, the J end by 5 bases, with 18 bases between. The CDR3 consists of 15 residues. CDR1 and CDR2 (germline): MNHNY, SVGAGI (reference sequence). Written as DNA, the CDR3 is TGTGCCAGCAGTCAACCTCGCGGGGGTCGTACTGAAGCTTTCTTT. Its translation is CASSQPRGGRTEAFF.

The V call is TRBV5-6, the J call TRBJ2-3; 11 positions agree with TRBD2. This CDR3 is built from 16 residues. The V segment lost 0 bases and the J segment 2 bases; nucleotides outside the gene matches: 2. The germline CDR1 and CDR2 sequences are SGHDT and YYEEEE. The CDR3 protein is CASSLELAGATDTQYF. CDR3 DNA: TGTGCCAGCAGCTTGGAACTAGCGGGGGCCACAGATACGCAGTATTTT. The variable domain in full, with the rest retrieved from reference TRBV5-6 and TRBJ2-3, is DAGVTQSPTHLIKTRGQQVTLRCSPKSGHDTVSWYQQALGQGPQFIFQYYEEEERQRGNFPDRFSGHQFPNYSSELNVNALLLGDSALYLCASSLELAGATDTQYFGPGTRLTVL.

The V and J genes are TRBV7-6 and TRBJ2-5; 12 nucleotides line up with TRBD2. The ends lost 4 bases at V and 2 bases at J; junction bases unmatched: 5. This CDR3 has 16 residues. Germline-derived CDR1 and CDR2 are SGHVS and FNYEAQ. The CDR3 nucleotides are TGTGCCAGCAGCTCGGTACTAGCGGGGGGACAAGAGACCCAGTACTTC. It translates to CASSSVLAGGQETQYF.

This sequence joins TRBV29-1 and TRBJ2-1; TRBD1 might be the D (6 bases). Germline CDR1 and CDR2: SQVTM and ANQGSEA. Trimming cost V 7 bases and J 9 bases, with 19 bases left between them. The CDR3 covers 13 residues. CDR3 sequence (DNA): TGCAGCGGTATGGGACAAACGAGCGGTGAGCAGTTCTTC. The encoded protein is CSGMGQTSGEQFF.

V is TRBV7-9 and J is TRBJ1-4, with 9 positions matching TRBD1. This CDR3 is 18 amino acids long. CDR1 SEHNR and CDR2 FQNEAQ come from the germline V gene (reference sequence). J gave up 5 bases and V 1 base, and 11 bases lay outside the gene matches. CDR3 region: CASSLEIRRDRENEKLFF. DNA for the CDR3: TGTGCCAGCAGCTTAGAGATCCGCCGGGACAGGGAAAATGAAAAACTGTTTTTT.

This chain links TRBV6-5 with TRBJ2-2, with D unclear. V was shortened by 6 bases and J by 5 bases, with 4 bases between the two germline ends. Germline V CDR1 and CDR2: MNHEY, SVGAGI. The CDR3 is made up of 11 amino acids. The CDR3 sequence is CASRQTGELFF. The DNA for the CDR3 is TGTGCCAGCAGACAAACCGGGGAGCTGTTTTTT.